A single T cell receptor (beta chain) is shown here with its context. Its binding antigen is unknown. No base qualities exist here, and no much larger clone lies one base off it. The method was the immunoSEQ multiplex PCR assay. Held by TCRdb, this immuneACCESS table contains in-frame sequences only and omits some clones. Under half of the omission traces to an unresolved V gene where checked; the cause of the rest is unknown. Here the sample has 60,000 or so clones; about 90% occur a single time. The ten largest clones add up to almost 0.5% of the sample. The data were obtained in a study of T cell changes during pregnancy in multiple sclerosis (dated by TCRdb to between 2018 and 2020). About the study as a whole: Changes in the T cell repertoire over the course of pregnancy were examined in this study in women with multiple sclerosis.

From its cysteine to its phenylalanine, the CDR3 spans 18 amino acids. Only the CDR3 DNA stays, 54 bases, in frame from base 1. Here V drops 4 bases and J drops 3 bases, and the junction holds 13 bases not matched to any gene. CDR1 and CDR2, per the germline V gene, are MGHRA and YSYEKL. The rearranged segments are TRBV4-1 and TRBJ2-5; TRBD1 aligns with 11 central bases. The TCR was taken from a female donor in good health, enrolled as a control in a pregnancy study. Specimen: CD4+ T cells from peripheral blood mononuclear cells, collected after pregnancy. The CDR3 in this case is CASSPGTGGSVHKETQYF. In nucleotides, the sequence is TGCGCCAGCAGCCCCGGGACAGGGGGAAGCGTTCACAAAGAGACCCAGTACTTC.